In its sample, the clone carrying this T cell receptor beta chain was seen once. The table came from immunoSEQ multiplex PCR; TCRdb's copy has only in-frame clones and leaves some out. The sample lists around 65,000 clones; roughly 92% were seen once. The data derive from a study of cytomegalovirus exposure and HLA in healthy donors. The germline V gene encodes CDR1 MDHEN and CDR2 SYDVKM. The V and J ends lost 0 bases and 1 base, in that order; junction bases with no gene match: 3. The CDR3 length is 16 residues. The TCR was taken from a man younger than 35 in good health and CMV-seropositive. Sequencing was done on a sample of PBMCs. The V call is TRBV28, the J call TRBJ2-1, with 7 bases matching TRBD2. This CDR3 is CASSLWAGVSYNEQFF. DNA for the CDR3: TGTGCCAGCAGTTTATGGGCGGGAGTGTCCTACAATGAGCAGTTCTTC.